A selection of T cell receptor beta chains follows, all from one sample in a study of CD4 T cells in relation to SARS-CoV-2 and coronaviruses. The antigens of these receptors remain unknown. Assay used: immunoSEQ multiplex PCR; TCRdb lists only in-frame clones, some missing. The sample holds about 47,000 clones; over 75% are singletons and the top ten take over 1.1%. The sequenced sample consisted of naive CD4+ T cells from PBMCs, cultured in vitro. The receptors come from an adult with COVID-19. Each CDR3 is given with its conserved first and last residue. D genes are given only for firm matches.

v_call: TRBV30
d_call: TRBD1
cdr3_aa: CAWRGQGSYGYTF

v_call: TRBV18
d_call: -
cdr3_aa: CASSRSDSPTLVGNTIYF

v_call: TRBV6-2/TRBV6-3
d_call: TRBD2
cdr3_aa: CASSYALSAGGINEQFF

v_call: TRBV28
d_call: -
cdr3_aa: CASSLGPIISNQPQHF

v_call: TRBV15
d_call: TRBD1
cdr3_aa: CATSRVRGTYQETQYF

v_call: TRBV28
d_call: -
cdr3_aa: CASSSGTYEQYF

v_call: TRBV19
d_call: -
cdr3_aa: CASSSQVRGTEAFF

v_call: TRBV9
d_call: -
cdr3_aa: CASSGGGDTEAFF

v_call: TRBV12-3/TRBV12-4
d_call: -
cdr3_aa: CASRRADNQPQHF

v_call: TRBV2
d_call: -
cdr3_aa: CASSQEVDNEQFF

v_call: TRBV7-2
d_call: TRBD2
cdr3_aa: CASSWASGSSTDTQYF

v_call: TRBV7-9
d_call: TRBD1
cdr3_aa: CASSPPGQGAEKLFF

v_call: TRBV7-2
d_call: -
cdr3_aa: CASSPPNAGRTGELFF

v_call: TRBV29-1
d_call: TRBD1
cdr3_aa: CSVETGGYGYTF

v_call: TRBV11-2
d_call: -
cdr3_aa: CASSSGPTRGPPYEQYF

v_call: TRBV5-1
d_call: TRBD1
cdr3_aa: CASSWMQGAGEQYF

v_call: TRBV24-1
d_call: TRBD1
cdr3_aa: CATSDSGQGRSEAFF

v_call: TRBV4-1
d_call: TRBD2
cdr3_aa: CASSQPRGGAAGANVLTF

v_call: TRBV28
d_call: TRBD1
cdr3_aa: CASSQTGGLFKQYF

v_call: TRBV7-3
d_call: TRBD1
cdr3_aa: CASSPRGQGGETQYF

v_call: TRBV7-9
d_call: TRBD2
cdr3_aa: CASTHRDYYNEQFF

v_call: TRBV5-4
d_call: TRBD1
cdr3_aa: CASSSTGGGETQYF

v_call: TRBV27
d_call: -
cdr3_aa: CASRPRNRYYLNTEAFF

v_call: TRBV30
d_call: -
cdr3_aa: CAWSIREPNEQFF

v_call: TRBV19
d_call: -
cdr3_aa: CASLGGETQYF

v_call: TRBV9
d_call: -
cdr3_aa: CASSRPTEFVEKLFF